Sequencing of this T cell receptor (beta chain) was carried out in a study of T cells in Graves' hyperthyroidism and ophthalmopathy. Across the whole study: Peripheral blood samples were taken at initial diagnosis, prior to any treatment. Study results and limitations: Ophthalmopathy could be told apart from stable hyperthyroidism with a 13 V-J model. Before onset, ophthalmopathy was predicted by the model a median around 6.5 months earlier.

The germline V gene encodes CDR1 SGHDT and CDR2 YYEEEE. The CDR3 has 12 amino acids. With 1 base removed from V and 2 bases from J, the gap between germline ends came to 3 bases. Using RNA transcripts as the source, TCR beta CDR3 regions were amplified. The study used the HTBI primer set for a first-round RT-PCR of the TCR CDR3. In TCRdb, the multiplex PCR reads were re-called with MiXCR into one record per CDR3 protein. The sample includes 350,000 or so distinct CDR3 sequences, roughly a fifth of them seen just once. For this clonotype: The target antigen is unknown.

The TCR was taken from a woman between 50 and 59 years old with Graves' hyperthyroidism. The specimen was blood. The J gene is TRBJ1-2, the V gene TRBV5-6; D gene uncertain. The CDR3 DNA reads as TGTGCCAGCAGCTTGAGAAACTATGGCTACACCTTC. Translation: CASSLRNYGYTF.